Following are 22 T cell receptor beta chains from one sample sequenced in a study of Ad26.COV2.S vaccination and SARS-CoV-2 variants. Treatment here: approximately 18 received Ad26.COV2.S at low or high dose, single or two shots; about 5 received placebo; per-sample allocation not given. Collection of samples fell on day 63 after the first vaccine or placebo injection. The data were produced by immunoSEQ multiplex PCR, yet TCRdb's version contains in-frame clones alone and is incomplete. Of hundreds of thousands of clones listed, approximately 92% are singletons. This material consisted of peripheral blood, taken in a trial of Ad26.COV2.S vaccine versus placebo. The origin of the receptors is a person between 18 and 60 years old who received the Ad26.COV2.S COVID-19 vaccine or a placebo.

The gene calls are TRBV29-1 and TRBJ2-3; perhaps TRBD2 as D (5 bases). This CDR3 has 13 amino acids. V lost 4 bases and J lost 1, with 9 bases in between. Germline CDR1 and CDR2: SQVTM and ANQGSEA. CDR3 in amino acids: CSVGGSGTDTQYF. CDR3 coding DNA: TGCAGCGTTGGTGGGAGTGGCACAGATACGCAGTATTTT.

V gene TRBV7-6 combines with J gene TRBJ2-1; unclear D gene. This CDR3 is built from 14 residues. With 5 bases removed from V and 5 bases from J, the gap between germline ends came to 13 bases. CDR1 is SGHVS, CDR2 FNYEAQ, per germline. CDR3 bases: TGTGCCAGCAGCGCCCGTTGGCAGGACAATGAGCAGTTCTTC. Translation: CASSARWQDNEQFF.

This clone has just one count. The rearrangement joins TRBV6-2 or TRBV6-3 to TRBJ2-7; D is possibly TRBD1 (6 bases). The CDR3 is made up of 14 amino acids. Trimming stripped 2 bases from V and 2 bases from J, with 10 bases between. CDR1 and CDR2 from the germline V gene are MNHEY and SVGEGT. CDR3 DNA: TGTGCCAGCAGTTACCCCGGACAGACCTACGAGCAGTACTTC. As protein: CASSYPGQTYEQYF.

This clone was counted a single time. The chain carries TRBV23-1 and TRBJ2-1, with D perhaps matching TRBD1 (5 bases). TRBV23-1 is reported as an ORF; its role is uncertain. The V gene lost 4 bases and the J gene lost 6 bases, with 19 bases spanning the gap. The CDR3 runs to 16 residues. As DNA, the CDR3 is TGCGCCAGCAGTCGGCTTCGACAGATCGGTTGCAATGAGCAGTTCTTC. Translating gives CASSRLRQIGCNEQFF.

This sequence joins TRBV10-2 and TRBJ1-1, with no clear D. This CDR3 region has 15 residues. Trimming removed 3 bases from V and 0 bases from J, with 11 bases in between. In germline, CDR1 is WSHSY, CDR2 SAAADI. CDR3 sequence: CASSDGWEMNTEAFF. The CDR3 DNA reads TGCGCCAGCAGTGACGGATGGGAGATGAACACTGAAGCTTTCTTT.

The V call is TRBV6-2 or TRBV6-3, the J call TRBJ2-7, with a tentative D call TRBD2 (6 bases). The CDR3 length is 14 residues. Trimming removed 6 bases from V and 1 base from J, with 13 bases in between. Germline V gene data show CDR1 as MNHEY and CDR2 as SVGEGT. The CDR3: CASSPPRESYEQYF. In DNA, the CDR3 is TGTGCCAGCAGCCCCCCCCGGGAGTCCTACGAGCAGTACTTC.

The CDR3 DNA sequence: TGTGCCAGCAGCCCCCGGGACAGTAAAGAGACCCAGTACTTC. Its translation is CASSPRDSKETQYF. The genes are TRBV9 and TRBJ2-5; 7 bases align to TRBD1. The germline gives CDR1 SGDLS, CDR2 YYNGEE. V lost 4 bases, J lost 3 bases, and 6 bases stayed unmatched. This CDR3 has 14 amino acids. The variable domain in full, with the rest retrieved from reference TRBV9 and TRBJ2-5, is DSGVTQTPKHLITATGQRVTLRCSPRSGDLSVYWYQQSLDQGLQFLIQYYNGEERAKGNILERFSAQQFPDLHSELNLSSLELGDSALYFCASSPRDSKETQYFGPGTRLLVL.

The chain is built from TRBV29-1 and TRBJ2-3; D remains ambiguous. CDR1 SQVTM and CDR2 ANQGSEA come from the germline V gene. Trimming removed 4 bases at V and 2 bases at J, with 4 bases between. The length of the CDR3 is 11 residues. The CDR3 protein is CSVADTDTQYF. CDR3 nucleotide sequence: TGCAGCGTTGCTGACACAGATACGCAGTATTTT.

This rearrangement joins TRBV11-2 to TRBJ2-7; D call uncertain. The V end lost 2 bases, the J end lost 3 bases, and 11 bases lay between the germline ends. Germline lookup yields CDR1 SGHAT and CDR2 FQNNGV. The CDR3 covers 14 residues. The CDR3 DNA sequence: TGTGCCAGCAGCTTAATCCCTTATCGCTACGAGCAGTACTTC. As protein: CASSLIPYRYEQYF.

This clone was found once. The rearrangement joins TRBV5-6 to TRBJ1-2; D gene unclear. Trimming stripped 0 bases from V and 7 bases from J, with 7 bases between. The CDR3 covers 12 residues. Per germline, CDR1 SGHDT and CDR2 YYEEEE. DNA of the CDR3: TGTGCCAGCAGCTTGGGGGCTCCTGGCTACACCTTC. Its translation: CASSLGAPGYTF.

The gene calls are TRBV2 and TRBJ2-6; possible D gene TRBD2, 6 bases. Germline loops: CDR1 SNHLY, CDR2 FYNNEI. The CDR3 is 19 residues long. Trimming pared 0 bases from V and 0 bases from J, leaving 15 bases between. CDR3 in DNA: TGTGCCAGCAGTGAAGCGCTTGGCGGGACCGTCTCTGGGGCCAACGTCCTGACTTTC. This translates into CASSEALGGTVSGANVLTF.

The V gene is TRBV3-1 (or the pseudogene TRBV3-2), the J gene TRBJ2-5; 10 nucleotides align to TRBD2. With 4 bases clipped from V and 4 bases from J, the junction kept 3 bases outside the gene matches. The germline V gene has CDR1 LGHDT and CDR2 YNNKEL (reference sequence). The CDR3 has 14 residues. The CDR3 here is CASSPLAGAETQYF. For the CDR3, the DNA is TGTGCCAGCAGCCCCCTAGCGGGAGCAGAGACCCAGTACTTC.

Many counts were recorded for this clone. The chain combines TRBV10-1 with TRBJ2-3; D might be TRBD1 (5 bases). The CDR3 is made up of 14 amino acids. CDR1 is WNHNN and CDR2 is SYGVQD in the germline V gene (reference sequence). V lost 2 bases and J 2 bases, leaving 8 bases between the germline ends. The CDR3 coding sequence is TGCGCCAGCAGTGAGCAGGGATACACAGATACGCAGTATTTT. It translates to CASSEQGYTDTQYF.

The rearrangement links TRBV6-5 to TRBJ2-7, with TRBD1 matching over 11 bases. The germline CDR1 and CDR2 sequences are MNHEY and SVGAGI. V shed 7 bases, J shed 4 bases, and the junction held 6 bases outside the gene matches. The CDR3 contains 14 residues. For the CDR3, the DNA is TGTGCCAGCACCCGGGACAGGGGGGTGTACGAGCAGTACTTC. Its translation: CASTRDRGVYEQYF.

This chain links TRBV2 with TRBJ1-3, with D maybe TRBD1 (6 bases). Trimming left V 4 bases short and J 1 base short, with 11 bases between. The CDR3 runs 15 residues. Germline V gene lookup returns CDR1 SNHLY and CDR2 FYNNEI. CDR3 sequence reads: CASSGRGGSGNTIYF. The CDR3, as DNA: TGTGCCAGCAGTGGGAGGGGGGGTTCTGGAAACACCATATATTTT. Variable domain in full (rest from reference TRBV2 and TRBJ1-3): EPEVTQTPSHQVTQMGQEVILRCVPISNHLYFYWYRQILGQKVEFLVSFYNNEISEKSEIFDDQFSVERPDGSNFTLKIRSTKLEDSAMYFCASSGRGGSGNTIYFGEGSWLTVV.

The chain joins TRBV6-5 to TRBJ2-1; D uncertain. The CDR3 has 12 residues. V lost 5 bases to trimming and J lost 9 bases, with 11 bases between them. Germline CDR1 MNHEY, CDR2 SVGAGI. The CDR3 coding sequence is TGTGCCAGCAGTACTATGGTGGGTGAGCAGTTCTTC. Translation gives CASSTMVGEQFF.

The V call is TRBV28, the J call TRBJ2-2; tentatively, D is TRBD2 (6 bases). The CDR3 extends over 17 amino acids. Trimming took off 2 bases at V and 6 bases at J, with 19 bases between the two ends. Germline CDR1 reads MDHEN; CDR2 reads SYDVKM. CDR3: CASSLGGGLAKSGELFF. The CDR3 DNA sequence: TGTGCCAGCAGTTTAGGGGGTGGGCTAGCGAAGTCCGGGGAGCTGTTTTTT.

Turning to this clone: Compared with germline, one end of the junction differs, possibly owing to a read error. This chain joins TRBV7-7 and TRBJ2-5; 7 bases fit TRBD1. Germline CDR1 SSHAT, CDR2 FNYEAQ (reference sequence). The CDR3 runs to 16 residues. The CDR3 sequence is CASSFGDRMYQETQYF. DNA of the CDR3: TGTGCTAGCAGCTTCGGGGACAGAATGTACCAAGAGACCCAGTACTTC. Full variable domain (missing parts from reference TRBV7-7 and TRBJ2-5): GAGVSQSPRYKVTKRGQDVTLRCDPISSHATLYWYQQALGQGPEFLTYFNYEAQPDKSGLPSDRFSAERPEGSISTLTIQRTEQRDSAMYRCASSFGDRMYQETQYFGPGTRLLVL.

This clone was counted once. J is TRBJ2-6 and V is TRBV9, with D possibly being TRBD1 or TRBD2 (5 bases each). Germline CDR1 is SGDLS and CDR2 is YYNGEE. The CDR3 is 18 residues long. With 3 bases removed from V and 0 bases from J, the gap between germline ends came to 16 bases. The CDR3 here is CASSATRDPYSGANVLTF. The CDR3 bases are TGTGCCAGCAGCGCCACCCGGGACCCATACTCTGGGGCCAACGTCCTGACTTTC.

The gene calls are TRBV19 and TRBJ2-2; D is perhaps TRBD2 (5 bases). The CDR3 is 16 amino acids. Germline V lookup: CDR1 LNHDA, CDR2 SQIVND (reference sequence). V shed 5 bases and J shed 0 bases, with 13 bases lying between them. The CDR3 DNA sequence: TGTGCCAGTAGTGACTACTCTGACGCGAACACCGGGGAGCTGTTTTTT. Translation: CASSDYSDANTGELFF.

The J gene is TRBJ1-2, the V gene TRBV7-6; the D is unclear. This CDR3 spans 13 amino acids. Trimming left V 0 bases short and J 2 bases short, with 4 bases between. Germline V gene sequence: CDR1 SGHVS, CDR2 FNYEAQ. CDR3 in amino acids: CASSLAGNYGYTF. In DNA, the CDR3 is TGTGCCAGCAGCTTAGCAGGGAACTATGGCTACACCTTC.

The rearrangement joins TRBV6-2 or TRBV6-3 to TRBJ1-1, with D tentatively TRBD1 (5 bases). The CDR3 extends over 17 amino acids. V gave up 2 bases and J gave up 2 bases, with 18 bases separating them. The germline gives CDR1 MNHEY, CDR2 SVGEGT. DNA for the CDR3: TGTGCCAGCAGTTACAGCCAGGGCTATACCCATAACACTGAAGCTTTCTTT. Protein: CASSYSQGYTHNTEAFF.